The TCR beta chain described here comes from a study of T cells after yellow fever vaccination (dated by TCRdb to the late 2010s). Some background on the complete study: The SMART-Seq v4 Ultra Low Input RNA kit was used to prepare libraries from fractions with low cell numbers. Blood was collected at multiple timepoints before and after primary and secondary immunization, and bulk PBMC replicates and cell subsets were isolated. Two healthy male donors, one aged 18 to 29 and one aged 30 to 40 years, made up the cohort. To track T-cell clones before and after primary and booster YFV17D yellow fever vaccination, bulk TCR alpha and beta repertoires were sequenced longitudinally. The paper as a whole reports these results and caveats: Computational filtering was required because FACS-sorted repertoires could contain abundant contaminating clonotypes from the bulk population. After the booster, most clones that had expanded after primary vaccination were detected again (approximately 95% of CD4 and around nine tenths of CD8), suggesting broad maintenance of memory. A small share of clonotypes occurred in both CD4 and CD8 compartments, likely arising from convergent recombination. Because only two donors were included in the study, the extent to which the findings can be generalized is limited. The secondary T-cell response was weaker than the primary response but faster, peaking on day 5 instead of day 15.

This clonotype was detected ten times or more. Base qualities were left out, and no much larger clone turns up one base away. This specimen's treatment or condition label, per the study, means: live attenuated yellow fever vaccine strain. A standard Ficoll-Paque protocol was used to isolate PBMCs from peripheral blood. Epitope-specific CD8 T cells were sorted with a dextramer loaded with the yellow fever NS4B epitope peptide, and anti-CD3 and anti-CD8 staining was applied. RNA was extracted with TriZol from bulk PBMCs, CD4 and CD8 fractions, and dextramer-positive and dextramer-negative fractions. CDR1 and CDR2 are read off the germline V gene as LGHNA and YNFKEQ. Trimming removed 3 bases from V and 14 bases from J, leaving 13 bases between the germline ends. Reading from cysteine to phenylalanine, the CDR3 counts 12 amino acids. The CDR3 DNA has 36 bases and is translated from base 1. Synthesis of TCR cDNA relied on 5'RACE template switching, a step that introduced a universal primer site along with unique molecular identifiers. cDNA synthesis was primed from both the TCR alpha and TCR beta constant segments. Library amplification used two PCR steps, and the second PCR step added sample barcodes and sequencing adapters. Sequencing of libraries was done on Illumina HiSeq 2500 (2x100 bp) or NovaSeq (2x150 bp). Per the authors' processing: Demultiplexing of reads and collapsing into UMI consensus sequences were performed with MIGEC, and V(D)J alignment was carried out with MiXCR. Vaccine-responding clonotypes were defined with edgeR using replicate PBMC samples, requiring FDR below 0.01 and a log2 fold change above 5 up to day 15. Bulk clonotypes were assigned CD4 or CD8 identity according to which sequenced CD4 or CD8 repertoire held them at higher abundance. Clonotypes enriched at least 10-fold in dextramer-positive versus dextramer-negative fractions were classed as NS4B-specific, and CD4-biased clonotypes were left out. TCRdb reworked the public reads: Q25 trimming with fastp, MiXCR clone assembly, productive beta chains retained. Entries are consolidated by CDR3 protein sequence, retaining the most common genes and DNA. For this entry, the V and J calls and clone size follow TCRdb and not the study's own pipeline. In all, the sample holds 50,000 to 60,000 distinct CDR3 sequences, and around 7% of those were seen once. The ten largest clonotypes hold around 24% of the sample.

The TCR originated in a man younger than 30 who received the YFV17D yellow fever vaccine. Sequences were derived from CD8+ T cells not binding an NS4B(214-222) dextramer, sorted from PBMCs, sampled around 45 days after the first yellow fever vaccination. What this sample's cell subset or site label stands for: NS4B epitope dextramer-negative CD8 T cells. This chain is built from TRBV4-2 and TRBJ2-2; the D element might be TRBD1 or TRBD2, as each aligns at 7 bases. The DNA reads as follows: TGTGCCAGCAGCCAGACAGGGAGGGTTCTGTTTTTT. This gives the protein CASSQTGRVLFF.